These 18 T cell receptor beta chains originate from one sample sequenced in a study of cytomegalovirus exposure and HLA in healthy donors. The PCR contained 60 Vbeta and 13 Jbeta primers. Data came from immunoSEQ multiplex PCR; TCRdb stores just in-frame clones and leaves some out. Of 150,000 to 200,000 clones listed, 60% to 80% are singletons. The specimen was PBMCs. Source of these receptors: a woman aged 45-59 years in good health and CMV-seropositive.

The chain couples TRBV5-8 to TRBJ1-4; no reliable D call. The CDR3 consists of 13 residues. Germline V gene sequence: CDR1 SGHTS, CDR2 YDEGEE. Trimming cost V 6 bases and J 0 bases, with 6 bases left between them. This CDR3 is CASTRATNEKLFF. CDR3 bases: TGTGCCAGCACCCGTGCAACTAATGAAAAACTGTTTTTT.

The rearrangement links TRBV10-2 to TRBJ2-1; D possibly corresponds to TRBD2 (5 bases). The germline V and J ends were trimmed by 4 bases and 3 bases, with 10 bases remaining between them. The length of the CDR3 is 14 residues. Germline loops: CDR1 WSHSY, CDR2 SAAADI. Here the CDR3 DNA reads TGCGCCAGCAGTGCGAGCGGCTTCTACAATGAGCAGTTCTTC. This gives the protein CASSASGFYNEQFF.

This chain uses TRBV6-5 with TRBJ1-5; D may be TRBD1 (5 bases). Germline-derived CDR1 and CDR2 are MNHEY and SVGAGI. V was clipped by 9 bases and J by 6 bases, with 15 bases between them. The length of the CDR3 is 13 residues. This chain's CDR3 is CASNPLGGQPQHF. DNA of the CDR3: TGTGCCAGTAATCCCCTCGGGGGTCAGCCCCAGCATTTT.

This clone was observed once. The chain recombines TRBV2 with TRBJ2-5, with 8 bases aligning to TRBD2. Per germline, CDR1 SNHLY and CDR2 FYNNEI. V was pared by 2 bases and J by 3 bases, with 5 bases of the junction left unmatched. This CDR3 contains 15 residues. DNA for the CDR3: TGTGCCAGCAGTGAACTGGGACTAGAGAAAGAGACCCAGTACTTC. It specifies CASSELGLEKETQYF. The complete variable domain, with remaining parts taken from reference TRBV2 and TRBJ2-5, reads EPEVTQTPSHQVTQMGQEVILRCVPISNHLYFYWYRQILGQKVEFLVSFYNNEISEKSEIFDDQFSVERPDGSNFTLKIRSTKLEDSAMYFCASSELGLEKETQYFGPGTRLLVL.

The chain carries TRBV5-5 and TRBJ2-7; possibly TRBD1 for D (5 bases). V shed 7 bases and J shed 7 bases, with 15 bases lying between them. The germline V gene encodes CDR1 SGHKS and CDR2 YYEKEE (reference sequence). CDR3 length: 12 amino acids. The CDR3 coding sequence is TGTGCCAGCGGTGGCAGGGTGGGAGAGCAGTACTTC. This gives the protein CASGGRVGEQYF.

J is TRBJ2-1 and V is TRBV19; D is unresolved. Germline V CDR1 and CDR2: LNHDA, SQIVND (reference sequence). V lost 5 bases, J lost 3 bases, and 2 bases lay in between. This CDR3 is 11 amino acids long. DNA for the CDR3: TGTGCCAGTAGTCTCTACAATGAGCAGTTCTTC. It encodes CASSLYNEQFF.

V gene TRBV27 combines with J gene TRBJ2-6, with TRBD2 matching over 13 bases. Germline CDR1 and CDR2: MNHEY and SMNVEV (reference sequence). The CDR3 is made up of 17 amino acids. V shed 5 bases and J 2 bases; nucleotides not matched to a gene: 3. CDR3 DNA: TGTGCCAGCAGTCGGACTAGCGGGGGAGCTGGGGCCAACGTCCTGACTTTC. Translated: CASSRTSGGAGANVLTF.

The chain carries TRBV5-1 and TRBJ2-7; D possibly corresponds to TRBD1 (5 bases). Germline assignment: CDR1 SGHRS and CDR2 YFSETQ. CDR3 length: 14 residues. Trimming left V 4 bases short and J 2 bases short, with 13 bases between. The CDR3 is CASSEEQGPYEQYF. CDR3 bases: TGCGCCAGCAGCGAGGAGCAGGGCCCCTACGAGCAGTACTTC. Full variable domain (remainder filled in from reference TRBV5-1 and TRBJ2-7): KAGVTQTPRYLIKTRGQQVTLSCSPISGHRSVSWYQQTPGQGLQFLFEYFSETQRNKGNFPGRFSGRQFSNSRSEMNVSTLELGDSALYLCASSEEQGPYEQYFGPGTRLTVT.

V gene TRBV10-2 combines with J gene TRBJ2-2; TRBD2 is a possible D gene (5 bases). This CDR3 has 14 amino acids. V shed 2 bases and J shed 7 bases, with 11 bases lying between them. CDR1 is WSHSY, CDR2 SAAADI, per germline. The CDR3, as DNA: TGCGCCAGCAGTGAGGAGGTGAGCGGCGGGGAGCTGTTTTTT. Protein sequence: CASSEEVSGGELFF.

This clone was found a few times. Different DNA sequences within this sample yield the same CDR3. The chain uses TRBV9 and TRBJ2-3; 7 nucleotides align to TRBD1. The V gene's germline CDR1 is SGDLS and CDR2 YYNGEE. The CDR3 sequence is 15 residues long. With V trimmed by 4 bases and J by 1 base, 6 bases remained unmatched. The DNA of the CDR3 is TGTGCCAGCAGCCTACGACAGGGAGGCACAGATACGCAGTATTTT. Its protein product is CASSLRQGGTDTQYF.

The rearrangement uses TRBV28 and TRBJ2-5; D perhaps matches TRBD1 (6 bases). Germline V CDR1 and CDR2: MDHEN, SYDVKM. The CDR3 covers 14 residues. V lost 3 bases and J 5 bases, leaving 13 bases between the germline ends. CDR3 amino acids: CASSFPGVGETQYF. CDR3 coding DNA: TGTGCCAGCAGTTTTCCAGGGGTCGGCGAGACCCAGTACTTC.

The chain recombines TRBV7-7 with TRBJ2-3; TRBD1 is a possible D gene (6 bases). Trimming removed 5 bases at V and 2 bases at J, with 11 bases between. Germline V gives CDR1 SSHAT, CDR2 FNYEAQ (reference sequence). This CDR3 comprises 14 residues. This chain's CDR3 is CASSRAGVTDTQYF. Written as DNA, the CDR3 is TGTGCCAGCAGCAGAGCAGGGGTCACAGATACGCAGTATTTT.

V and J are TRBV5-1 and TRBJ2-6, with D possibly being TRBD1 (6 bases). This CDR3 is 13 amino acids long. CDR1 is SGHRS, CDR2 YFSETQ, per germline. Trimming removed 6 bases from V and 4 bases from J, with 8 bases in between. The CDR3 protein is CASNQGGANVLTF. In nucleotides, the CDR3 is TGCGCCAGCAATCAGGGGGGGGCCAACGTCCTGACTTTC.

CDR3 residues: CASSPGANEKLFF. CDR3 in DNA: TGCGCCAGCAGCCCAGGGGCTAATGAAAAACTGTTTTTT. The chain carries TRBV5-1 and TRBJ1-4; D is possibly TRBD1 (6 bases). V was clipped by 4 bases and J by 3 bases, with 7 bases between them. Looked up from germline, CDR1 is SGHRS and CDR2 is YFSETQ. The CDR3 runs 13 residues.

A word on this clone: The sample contains more than one DNA sequence encoding this CDR3. The V and J genes are TRBV6-5 and TRBJ2-2; tentatively, D is TRBD1 (6 bases). This CDR3 is 13 amino acids long. The V and J ends lost 4 bases and 5 bases respectively, with 8 bases between them. The germline V gene has CDR1 MNHEY and CDR2 SVGAGI. The CDR3 sequence is CASSLGGTGELFF. In nucleotides, the CDR3 is TGTGCCAGCAGTTTAGGGGGAACCGGGGAGCTGTTTTTT.

The rearrangement links TRBV5-1 to TRBJ1-1, with 7 bases identical to TRBD1. The germline V gene encodes CDR1 SGHRS and CDR2 YFSETQ. This CDR3 is 14 amino acids long. V lost 4 bases, J lost 4 bases, and 7 bases stayed unmatched. The DNA of the CDR3 is TGCGCCAGCAGCCAGGACAGGCCAGGCACTGAAGCTTTCTTT. Encoded protein: CASSQDRPGTEAFF.

This sequence joins TRBV11-3 and TRBJ1-5; D is unresolved. Germline values: CDR1 SGHNT, CDR2 YENEEA. The CDR3 contains 17 residues. The ends were cut back, 1 base at V and 1 base at J, with 14 bases in the middle. CDR3 region: CASSLVRGHASNQPQHF. The CDR3 nucleotides are TGTGCCAGCAGCTTAGTTCGAGGTCACGCAAGCAATCAGCCCCAGCATTTT.

The chain is built from TRBV5-5 and TRBJ1-2; D remains unclear. This CDR3 comprises 14 residues. With 0 bases removed from V and 4 bases from J, the gap between germline ends came to 10 bases. Looked up from germline, CDR1 is SGHKS and CDR2 is YYEKEE (reference sequence). CDR3 bases: TGTGCCAGCAGCTTGGGAGGCGGGCTCTATGGCTACACCTTC. This sequence encodes CASSLGGGLYGYTF. The whole variable domain, remainder taken from reference TRBV5-5 and TRBJ1-2, is DAGVTQSPTHLIKTRGQQVTLRCSPISGHKSVSWYQQVLGQGPQFIFQYYEKEERGRGNFPDRFSARQFPNYSSELNVNALLLGDSALYLCASSLGGGLYGYTFGSGTRLTVV.